The source of this TCR beta chain is a study of CXCR3-negative and CXCR3-positive naive CD8 T cells. The study's findings and limits: The authors found comparable surface CD5 between naive subsets and inferred TCR strength from TRB CDR3 properties. Memory cells showed distinct TRBV-TRBJ patterns, while the two naive subsets matched. Comparably high diversity was seen in both naive subsets, and much lower diversity in memory CD8+ cells.

UMI labels and 5' RACE were used to prepare the TRB cDNA libraries. TCRdb reprocessed the 5' RACE reads and reports one entry per CDR3 protein, with no DNA. The sample totals around 140,000 distinct CDR3 sequences. As concerns this clonotype: Its antigen remains unidentified.

The specimen sequenced was naive CXCR3- CD8+ T cells from blood. Subset given: CD45RO-CCR7+CD27+CD95- naive CD8+ T cells lacking CXCR3 (TNR3-). This receptor was identified in a human donor in good health. Some clones in this sample may be carry-over from other donors' samples.

CDR3 sequence reads: CASSQGTGGLYGYTF. V is TRBV4-3 and J is TRBJ1-2; there is no DNA to check the TCRdb D call of TRBD1. In germline, CDR1 is LGHNA, CDR2 YSLEER. This CDR3 region has 15 residues.